These T cell receptor beta chains were read from a single sample in a study of PD-L1 blockade in urothelial cancer. The repertoire was sequenced with immunoSEQ multiplex PCR; TCRdb's copy has only in-frame clones and lacks some. The sample lists 55,000 to 70,000 clones, around 84% occurring once. Source: PBMCs, taken around atezolizumab (anti-PD-L1) treatment. The source of these receptors is a man aged 50 to 59 with urothelial cancer. The CDR3 runs from the conserved cysteine through the conserved F or W. The order of the fields is V gene, J gene, CDR3 length, D gene, CDR3 protein. D genes are given only for firm matches.

>TRBV4-1|TRBJ2-7|17|-
CASSHRQTGPGSYEQYF
>TRBV30|TRBJ1-2|14|TRBD1
CAWDRQGMTEGYTF
>TRBV30|TRBJ2-7|14|TRBD1
CAWSDRQGAYEQYF
>TRBV5-3|TRBJ1-1|13|TRBD1
CARKTGRNTEAFF
>TRBV6-1|TRBJ2-7|15|-
CASSGSTDLTYEQYF
>TRBV28|TRBJ1-1|14|-
CASSLSPRVTEAFF
>TRBV9|TRBJ2-2|14|-
CASSVVSDTGELFF
>TRBV19|TRBJ2-7|14|-
CASSDWDRGGEQYF
>TRBV4-2|TRBJ2-1|17|TRBD2
CASSQDLAGGPRAEQFF
>TRBV6-6|TRBJ2-7|16|TRBD1
CASSYSGDRIYYEQYF
>TRBV7-2|TRBJ2-7|12|-
CASSLWAAEQYF
>TRBV5-1|TRBJ2-1|15|TRBD1
CASSLRQGAYNEQFF
>TRBV7-7|TRBJ2-2|12|-
CASSRTAGELFF
>TRBV4-2|TRBJ2-3|14|-
CASSHDGTGVVVDF
>TRBV15|TRBJ1-4|15|-
CATSIRGLANEKLFF
>TRBV5-6|TRBJ2-1|12|-
CASRQVSNEQFF
>TRBV5-1|TRBJ1-1|13|TRBD1
CASSITGVTEAFF
>TRBV5-1|TRBJ1-2|14|-
CASRPAAAGGGYTF
>TRBV5-6|TRBJ2-2|15|-
CASSYTGSNTGELFF
>TRBV28|TRBJ2-3|15|TRBD2
CASTPGGTSTDTQYF
>TRBV9|TRBJ2-1|15|TRBD2
CASSSGLADLNEQFF
>TRBV9|TRBJ2-5|16|TRBD1
CASGPTGTGIQETQYF
>TRBV7-9|TRBJ2-3|14|-
CASSLAFNTDTQYF
>TRBV7-9|TRBJ1-2|16|TRBD1
CASSSTGGQERYGYTF
>TRBV27|TRBJ2-2|16|TRBD1
CASSARTGGLAGELFF
>TRBV5-1|TRBJ2-1|16|TRBD2
CASSLGAGGAYNEQFF
>TRBV6-4|TRBJ1-1|14|-
CASIRGPLNTEAFF
>TRBV5-1|TRBJ2-7|11|-
CASSFTYEQYF
>TRBV5-1|TRBJ2-1|18|TRBD2
CASSLVGLAGGPYNEQFF
>TRBV4-2|TRBJ2-1|19|TRBD2
CASSQDVLAGGSSYNEQFF
>TRBV5-1|TRBJ2-1|12|TRBD1
CASGTGNNEQFF
>TRBV5-6|TRBJ2-2|16|TRBD2
CASSLGLAGRAGELFF
>TRBV27|TRBJ2-5|14|TRBD1
CASRDRGLSETQYF
>TRBV21-1|TRBJ1-2|14|-
CASSKRQGTYGYTF
>TRBV6-1|TRBJ1-5|13|TRBD1
CASKTGSNQPQHF
>TRBV19|TRBJ2-1|13|TRBD2
CASVASGSDEQFF
>TRBV9|TRBJ2-7|15|TRBD2
CASSVGPSGTYEQYF
>TRBV7-2|TRBJ2-6|15|TRBD1
CASGKGASGANVLTF
>TRBV5-1|TRBJ2-5|13|-
CASSSQYQETQYF
>TRBV7-9|TRBJ1-1|15|-
CASSFSWGVGTEAFF
>TRBV28|TRBJ2-7|18|TRBD1
CASSYSSTGALSTYEQYF
>TRBV11-3|TRBJ2-3|15|TRBD2
CASSTTSGRGNTQYF
>TRBV2|TRBJ1-1|12|TRBD1
CASIQGAAEAFF
>TRBV14|TRBJ2-1|12|TRBD1
CASSQAGTVQFF
>TRBV30|TRBJ1-2|11|-
CAWRRQVGYTF